These 18 T cell receptor beta chains were all obtained from the same sample, sequenced in a study of blood T cells in healthy people across ages (dated by TCRdb to 2014 to 2015). The protocol used for the library was 5' RACE. The listed sequencing device is Illumina HiSeq 2500. A second PCR of roughly 6 to 11 cycles was run with a J-beta primer mix and a sample-barcoded 5' primer. TCRdb itself trimmed the public reads at Q25 with fastp, ran MiXCR and retained productive beta chains. Identical CDR3 proteins give one entry, which carries the most common genes and DNA. This sample holds some 1,000,000 distinct CDR3 sequences; less than 25% were observed only once. The ten most abundant clones make up approximately 0.7% of the sample. These same records also appear under a second study, on T cells of mothers and their children.

Sequencing input: blood. All receptors derive from a girl aged 2 to 9 in good health.

The chain couples TRBV7-3 to TRBJ2-1, with D tentatively TRBD1 (5 bases). This CDR3 has 14 residues. Germline assignment: CDR1 SGHTA and CDR2 FQGTGA. V was pared by 2 bases and J by 6 bases, with 11 bases between. Here the CDR3 reads CASSLGQNGNEQFF. CDR3 DNA sequence: TGTGCCAGCAGCTTAGGACAAAATGGCAATGAGCAGTTCTTC.

In this sample, this clonotype turned up a few times. The chain uses TRBV5-1 and TRBJ2-1, with a weak D call TRBD2 (6 bases). This CDR3 is 16 amino acids long. Trimming removed 0 bases at V and 8 bases at J, with 18 bases between. Germline assignment: CDR1 SGHRS and CDR2 YFSETQ. The CDR3 sequence: CASSLVWGEMIDEQFF. CDR3 nucleotides: TGCGCCAGCAGCTTGGTGTGGGGGGAGATGATCGATGAGCAGTTCTTC.

The chain joins TRBV6-2 or TRBV6-3 to TRBJ2-2; D is uncertain. The V gene lost 0 bases and the J gene lost 2 bases, with 7 bases spanning the gap. Germline assignment: CDR1 MNHEY and CDR2 SVGEGT. The length of the CDR3 is 15 residues. The CDR3 is CASSYSTTNTGELFF. CDR3 bases: TGTGCCAGCAGTTACTCGACCACTAACACCGGGGAGCTGTTTTTT.

This clonotype was observed a handful of times. The J gene is TRBJ2-5, the V gene TRBV7-3, with 7 bases identical to TRBD2. This CDR3 spans 14 amino acids. Trimming took 5 bases from V and 11 from J; bases not matched to a gene: 14. CDR1 and CDR2 from the germline V gene are SGHTA and FQGTGA. The CDR3 sequence: CASSPRGGVGEQYF. The CDR3 DNA follows: TGTGCCAGCAGCCCACGGGGAGGGGTTGGGGAGCAGTACTTC.

J is TRBJ2-2 and V is TRBV5-6; D is uncertain. Germline loops: CDR1 SGHDT, CDR2 YYEEEE. The CDR3 extends over 13 amino acids. The V gene lost 0 bases and the J gene lost 5 bases, with 5 bases spanning the gap. The CDR3 reads CASSLELTGELFF. CDR3 in DNA: TGTGCCAGCAGCTTGGAACTTACCGGGGAGCTGTTTTTT.

This clonotype was counted a few times. The V and J genes are TRBV5-6 and TRBJ2-1; no clear D. The CDR3 runs to 14 residues. V lost 0 bases to trimming and J lost 9 bases, with 13 bases between them. CDR1 SGHDT and CDR2 YYEEEE come from the germline V gene. In nucleotides, the CDR3 is TGTGCCAGCAGCTTGGAAGGGTCGTGGGGTGAGCAGTTCTTC. Amino acids: CASSLEGSWGEQFF.

This clonotype was seen at least ten times. This chain connects TRBV11-2 to TRBJ1-4; D not resolved. With 4 bases removed from V and 7 bases from J, the gap between germline ends came to 10 bases. Germline V gives CDR1 SGHAT, CDR2 FQNNGV. The CDR3 extends over 13 amino acids. The CDR3 coding sequence is TGTGCCAGCAGCTACCGTAGAGGTGAAAAACTGTTTTTT. Protein: CASSYRRGEKLFF.

This chain connects TRBV5-4 to TRBJ2-5; weak D call: TRBD2 (5 bases). Germline CDR1 is SGHNT and CDR2 is YYREEE (reference sequence). Trimming shortened V by 1 base and J by 3 bases, and 10 bases separated the two germline ends. This CDR3 is built from 14 residues. Written as DNA, the CDR3 is TGTGCCAGCAGCTTGCACGGGATCGAAGAGACCCAGTACTTC. Encoded protein: CASSLHGIEETQYF.

The chain recombines TRBV6-2 or TRBV6-3 with TRBJ1-1; D is uncertain. With 1 base removed from V and 4 bases from J, the gap between germline ends came to 10 bases. CDR3 length equals 14 residues. In germline, CDR1 is MNHEY, CDR2 SVGEGT. The CDR3 sequence is CASSYWGGSTEAFF. In nucleotides, the CDR3 is TGTGCCAGCAGTTACTGGGGTGGATCCACTGAAGCTTTCTTT.

The CDR3 DNA follows: TGTGCCAACCCCGGGGGGGGCCAGTACTTC. Its protein product is CANPGGGQYF. The chain is built from TRBV11-2 and TRBJ2-1; 8 nucleotides match TRBD2. The tail of the sequence fits TRBJ2-5 better, so the J call may be wrong. This CDR3 contains 10 residues. Germline V lookup: CDR1 SGHAT, CDR2 FQNNGV.

The rearrangement uses TRBV2 and TRBJ1-5; D possibly corresponds to TRBD1 (5 bases). CDR1 is SNHLY, CDR2 FYNNEI, per germline. The germline V and J ends were trimmed by 5 bases and 1 base, with 12 bases remaining between them. The CDR3 contains 15 residues. CDR3 in amino acids: CASSFSGYSNQPQHF. CDR3 DNA: TGTGCCAGCAGTTTCTCAGGGTACAGCAATCAGCCCCAGCATTTT.

A few counts support this clonotype. The chain joins TRBV7-6 to TRBJ2-5, with 9 nucleotides matching TRBD2. The DNA end is more similar to TRBJ2-1, so the J call may be wrong. This CDR3 is 14 amino acids long. The germline V gene encodes CDR1 SGHVS and CDR2 FNYEAQ. In DNA form, the CDR3 reads TGTGCCAGTTCTTTAGCGGGAGTCTTTAATGAGCAGTTCTTC. It specifies CASSLAGVFNEQFF.

This clonotype was counted only a few times. The chain uses TRBV9 and TRBJ2-3; D unclear. The V and J ends lost 0 bases and 2 bases respectively, with 4 bases between them. The CDR3 is 13 amino acids. The germline V gene has CDR1 SGDLS and CDR2 YYNGEE. CDR3 loop: CASSVDLTDTQYF. The CDR3 nucleotides read TGTGCCAGCAGCGTAGATCTCACAGATACGCAGTATTTT.

Only a few counts were recorded for this clonotype. CDR3 bases: TGTGCCAGCAGTTTCTTCTTCGGGACCCAGTACTTC. Protein: CASSFFFGTQYF. J is TRBJ2-5 and V is TRBV28; D unclear. Between the trimmed V and J ends, which lost 3 bases and 7 bases, there was a span of 9 bases. The CDR3 loop spans 12 amino acids. Per germline, CDR1 MDHEN and CDR2 SYDVKM.

The chain couples TRBV3-1 to TRBJ1-1; 7 nucleotides agree with TRBD1. The CDR3 spans 14 residues. Germline lookup yields CDR1 LGHDT and CDR2 YNNKEL (reference sequence). Trimming took 7 bases from V and 2 from J; bases not matched to a gene: 7. This CDR3 reads CASNDRAINTEAFF. The CDR3 coding sequence is TGTGCCAGCAACGACAGGGCCATCAACACTGAAGCTTTCTTT.

The rearrangement joins TRBV7-6 to TRBJ1-1, with D possibly TRBD1 on 5 matching bases. Germline V gives CDR1 SGHVS, CDR2 FNYEAQ. V lost 5 bases to trimming and J lost 6 bases, with 16 bases between them. The CDR3 covers 14 residues. This chain's CDR3 is CASSLLRDPPEAFF. The CDR3 DNA is TGTGCCAGCAGCCTCCTCCGGGACCCCCCTGAAGCTTTCTTT. The full variable domain, with the rest looked up from reference TRBV7-6 and TRBJ1-1, is GAGVSQSPRYKVTKRGQDVALRCDPISGHVSLYWYRQALGQGPEFLTYFNYEAQQDKSGLPNDRFSAERPEGSISTLTIQRTEQRDSAMYRCASSLLRDPPEAFFGQGTRLTVV.

Comments on this clonotype: Being one base from a much bigger clone, this may be a read error. The chain uses TRBV7-3 and TRBJ2-7; D possibly corresponds to TRBD1 (5 bases). The end of the DNA aligns better with TRBJ2-1, so the J call may be wrong. Germline V gene sequence: CDR1 SGHTA, CDR2 FQGTGA. The length of the CDR3 is 12 residues. The CDR3 sequence: CASSLGQGVQFF. The CDR3 nucleotides are TGTGCCAGCAGTCTGGGTCAGGGTGTGCAGTTCTTC.

This clonotype showed up just a few times. The V call is TRBV5-1, the J call TRBJ2-7, with D possibly matching TRBD2 (6 bases). The CDR3 covers 14 residues. The germline V and J ends were trimmed by 4 bases and 4 bases, with 15 bases remaining between them. Germline CDR1 reads SGHRS; CDR2 reads YFSETQ. DNA for the CDR3: TGCGCCAGCAGCGCGGGACCCGGGATATACGAGCAGTACTTC. Protein: CASSAGPGIYEQYF.